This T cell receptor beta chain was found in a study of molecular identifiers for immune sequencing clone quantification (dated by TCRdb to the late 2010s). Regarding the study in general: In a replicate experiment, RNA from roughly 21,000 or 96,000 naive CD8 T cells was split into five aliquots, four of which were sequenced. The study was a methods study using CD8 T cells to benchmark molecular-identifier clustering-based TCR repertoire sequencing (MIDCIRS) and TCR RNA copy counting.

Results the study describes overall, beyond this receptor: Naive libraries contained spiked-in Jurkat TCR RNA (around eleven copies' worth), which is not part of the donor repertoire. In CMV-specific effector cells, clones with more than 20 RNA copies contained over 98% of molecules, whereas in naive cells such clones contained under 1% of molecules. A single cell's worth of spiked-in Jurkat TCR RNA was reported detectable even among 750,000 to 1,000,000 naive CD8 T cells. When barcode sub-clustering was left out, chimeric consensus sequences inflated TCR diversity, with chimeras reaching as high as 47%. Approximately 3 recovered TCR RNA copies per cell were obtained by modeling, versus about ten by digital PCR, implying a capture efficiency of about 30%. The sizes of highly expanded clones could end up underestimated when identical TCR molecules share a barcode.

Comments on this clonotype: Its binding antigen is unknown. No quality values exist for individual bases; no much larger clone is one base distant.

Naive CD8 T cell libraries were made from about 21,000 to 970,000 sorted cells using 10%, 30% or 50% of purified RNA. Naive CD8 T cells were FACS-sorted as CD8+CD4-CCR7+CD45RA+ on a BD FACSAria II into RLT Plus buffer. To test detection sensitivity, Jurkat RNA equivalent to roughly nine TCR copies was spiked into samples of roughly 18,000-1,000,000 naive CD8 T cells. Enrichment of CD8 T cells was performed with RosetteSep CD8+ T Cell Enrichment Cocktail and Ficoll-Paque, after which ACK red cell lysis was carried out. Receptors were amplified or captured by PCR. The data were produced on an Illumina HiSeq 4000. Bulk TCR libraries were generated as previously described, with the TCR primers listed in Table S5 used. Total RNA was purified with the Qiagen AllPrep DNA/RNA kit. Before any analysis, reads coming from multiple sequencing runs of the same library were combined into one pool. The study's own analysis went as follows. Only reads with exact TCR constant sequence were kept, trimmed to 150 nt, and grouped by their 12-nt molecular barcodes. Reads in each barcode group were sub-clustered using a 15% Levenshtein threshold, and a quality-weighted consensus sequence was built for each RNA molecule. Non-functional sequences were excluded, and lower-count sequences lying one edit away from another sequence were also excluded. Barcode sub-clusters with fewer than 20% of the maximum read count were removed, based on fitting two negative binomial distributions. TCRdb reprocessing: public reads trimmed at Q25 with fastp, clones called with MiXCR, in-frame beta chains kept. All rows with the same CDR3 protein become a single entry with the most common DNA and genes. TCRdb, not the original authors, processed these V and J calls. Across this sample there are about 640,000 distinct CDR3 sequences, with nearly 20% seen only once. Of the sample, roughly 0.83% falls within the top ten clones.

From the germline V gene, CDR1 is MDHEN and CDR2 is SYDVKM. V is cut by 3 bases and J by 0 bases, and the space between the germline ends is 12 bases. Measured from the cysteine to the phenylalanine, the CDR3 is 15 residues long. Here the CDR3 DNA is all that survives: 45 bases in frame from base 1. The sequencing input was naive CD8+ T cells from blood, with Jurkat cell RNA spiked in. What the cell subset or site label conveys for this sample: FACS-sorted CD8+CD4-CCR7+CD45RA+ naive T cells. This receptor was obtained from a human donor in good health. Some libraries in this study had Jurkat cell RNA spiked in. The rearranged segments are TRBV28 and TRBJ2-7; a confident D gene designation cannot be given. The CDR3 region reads CASSFVGRHSYEQYF. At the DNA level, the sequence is TGTGCCAGCAGTTTCGTTGGCCGACACTCCTACGAGCAGTACTTC.